This T cell receptor (beta chain) was observed in a study of spatial heterogeneity in lung cancer. Germline CDR1 is MNHEY and CDR2 is SVGEGT. CDR3 size: 13 residues. V lost 6 bases and J lost 2, with 10 bases in between. Time point specified: sample taken at primary tumor resection. Donation came from 70 or so patients with untreated early-stage non-small cell lung cancer. Whole RNA came from tumor, nontumor lung or frozen PBMC and was sequenced without being sorted. This clonotype came up many times. The antigen is not known. TCRdb reanalysed the 5' RACE reads using MiXCR and keeps one entry per CDR3 protein. Of roughly 23,000 distinct CDR3 sequences listed, over 4% are singletons. Study-level results: Tumoral mutation counts were tracked by counts of expanded intratumoral alpha and beta TCRs.

The sample in question was lung tumor tissue, obtained at surgery. V gene TRBV6-2 or TRBV6-3 combines with J gene TRBJ2-5; TRBD1 might be the D (5 bases). The TCR sequence derives from a male donor with early-stage non-small cell lung cancer. Here the CDR3 reads CASRLPGQETQYF. CDR3 sequence (DNA): TGTGCCAGCAGATTGCCAGGGCAAGAGACCCAGTACTTC.